This T cell receptor (beta chain) was sequenced in a study of memory CD4+ T cells and cytomegalovirus serostatus. On the study more broadly: This sample comes from healthy Belgian adults, about nine CMV seropositive, approximately 23 seronegative.

The sort gate was single viable CD3+CD4+CD8-CD45RO+ cells for memory CD4+ T cells. CMV serostatus came from serum IgG against pp150, pp28, p38, p52. This table comes from immunoSEQ multiplex PCR, and its TCRdb copy is limited to in-frame clones, with some not included. The sample lists under 55,000 clones, around 82% occurring once. Points on this clone: Its antigen is currently unknown.

General study results and limits: Repertoires predicted CMV serostatus with median bootstrapped AUC of approximately 0.95. Suggested: most of the CMV-linked TCR signature lies in CD4+ memory cells.

Sequenced: memory CD4+ T cells from blood. The receptor was isolated from an adult in good health and CMV-seropositive.

Written as DNA, the CDR3 is TGTGCCAGTAGTCTCACAGGCACCTACGAGCAGTACTTC. Translated: CASSLTGTYEQYF. The chain links TRBV19 to TRBJ2-7, with TRBD1 as a possible D gene (5 bases). In germline, CDR1 is LNHDA, CDR2 SQIVND (reference sequence). The CDR3 contains 13 residues. Between the trimmed V and J ends, which lost 5 bases and 2 bases, there was a span of 10 bases. Supplemented by reference TRBV19 and TRBJ2-7, the full variable domain reads DGGITQSPKYLFRKEGQNVTLSCEQNLNHDAMYWYRQDPGQGLRLIYYSQIVNDFQKGDIAEGYSVSREKKESFPLTVTSAQKNPTAFYLCASSLTGTYEQYFGPGTRLTVT.